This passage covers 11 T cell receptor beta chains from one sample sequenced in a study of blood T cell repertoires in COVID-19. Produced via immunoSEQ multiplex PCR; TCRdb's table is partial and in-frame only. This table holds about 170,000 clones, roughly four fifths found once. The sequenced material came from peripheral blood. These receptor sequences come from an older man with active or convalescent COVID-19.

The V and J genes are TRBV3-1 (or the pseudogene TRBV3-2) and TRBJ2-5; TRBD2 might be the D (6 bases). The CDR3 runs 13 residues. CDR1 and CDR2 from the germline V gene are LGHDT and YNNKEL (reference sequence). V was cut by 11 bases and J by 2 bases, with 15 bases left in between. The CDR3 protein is CALRGVPQETQYF. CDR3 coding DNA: TGTGCCTTACGCGGGGTGCCTCAAGAGACCCAGTACTTC.

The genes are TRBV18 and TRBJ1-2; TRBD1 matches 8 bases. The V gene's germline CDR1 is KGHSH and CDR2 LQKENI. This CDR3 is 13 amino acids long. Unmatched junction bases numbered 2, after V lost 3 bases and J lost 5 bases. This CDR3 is CASSPDRDYGYTF. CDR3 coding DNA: TGTGCCAGCTCACCGGACAGGGATTATGGCTACACCTTC.

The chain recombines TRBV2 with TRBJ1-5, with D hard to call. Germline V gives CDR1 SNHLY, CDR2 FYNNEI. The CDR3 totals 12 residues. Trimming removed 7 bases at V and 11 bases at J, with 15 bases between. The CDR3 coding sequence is TGTGCCAGCAAGAGAGGGTCAAGGGCCCAGCATTTT. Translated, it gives CASKRGSRAQHF.

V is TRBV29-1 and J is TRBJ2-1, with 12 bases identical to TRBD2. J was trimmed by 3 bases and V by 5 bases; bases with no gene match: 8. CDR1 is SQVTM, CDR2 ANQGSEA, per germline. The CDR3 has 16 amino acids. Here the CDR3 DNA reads TGCAGCGTTCGCATTTCTAGCGGGAGGGGCTACAATGAGCAGTTCTTC. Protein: CSVRISSGRGYNEQFF.

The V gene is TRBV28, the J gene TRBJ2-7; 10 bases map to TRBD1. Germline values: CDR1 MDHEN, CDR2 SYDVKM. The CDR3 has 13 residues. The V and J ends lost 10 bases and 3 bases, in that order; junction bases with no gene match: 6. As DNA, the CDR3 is TGTGCCATTTCGGGACAGGGGATCTACGAGCAGTACTTC. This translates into CAISGQGIYEQYF.

For the CDR3, the DNA is TGCGCCAGCAGCCAAGCAGGGGATGAAAAACTGTTTTTT. It codes for CASSQAGDEKLFF. The chain is built from TRBV4-1 and TRBJ1-4, with a possible D match to TRBD1 (6 bases). Germline values: CDR1 MGHRA, CDR2 YSYEKL. The V gene lost 1 base and the J gene lost 6 bases, with 6 bases spanning the gap. This CDR3 contains 13 residues.

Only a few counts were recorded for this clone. The CDR3 region is CASRQGGYSPLHF. The CDR3 nucleotides read TGTGCCAGCAGACAGGGAGGGTATTCACCCCTCCACTTT. The chain has TRBV7-2 and TRBJ1-6; a possible D gene is TRBD1 (6 bases). Trimming left V 6 bases short and J 8 bases short, with 11 bases between. Germline V gene sequence: CDR1 SGHTA, CDR2 FQGNSA. The CDR3 totals 13 residues.

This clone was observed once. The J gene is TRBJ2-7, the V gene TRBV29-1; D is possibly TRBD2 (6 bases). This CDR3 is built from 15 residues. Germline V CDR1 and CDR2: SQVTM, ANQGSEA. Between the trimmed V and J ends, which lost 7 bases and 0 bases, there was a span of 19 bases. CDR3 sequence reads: CSAKRPGTPSYEQYF. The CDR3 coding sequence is TGCAGCGCCAAACGTCCCGGGACTCCCTCCTACGAGCAGTACTTC.

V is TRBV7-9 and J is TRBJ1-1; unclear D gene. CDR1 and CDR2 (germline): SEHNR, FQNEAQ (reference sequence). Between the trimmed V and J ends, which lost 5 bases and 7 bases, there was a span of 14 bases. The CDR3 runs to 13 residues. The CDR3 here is CASSARELGEAFF. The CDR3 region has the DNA TGTGCCAGCAGCGCCCGGGAGCTTGGTGAAGCTTTCTTT.

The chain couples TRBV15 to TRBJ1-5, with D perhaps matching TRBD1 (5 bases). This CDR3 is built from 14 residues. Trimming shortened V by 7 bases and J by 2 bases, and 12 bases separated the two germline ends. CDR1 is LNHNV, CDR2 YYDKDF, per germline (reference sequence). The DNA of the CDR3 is TGTGCCACCACCAGGGAGTTTGGCAATCAGCCCCAGCATTTT. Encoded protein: CATTREFGNQPQHF.

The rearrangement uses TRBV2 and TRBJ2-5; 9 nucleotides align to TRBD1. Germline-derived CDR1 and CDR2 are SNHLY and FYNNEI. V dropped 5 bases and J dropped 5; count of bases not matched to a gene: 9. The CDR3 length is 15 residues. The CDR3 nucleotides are TGTGCCAGCAGTCCCATTGGGACAGGGCCGGAGACCCAGTACTTC. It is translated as CASSPIGTGPETQYF.